This T cell receptor beta chain appears in the sequencing data of a study of response to subunit inactivated influenza vaccine. Study-level results: The authors put forward the suggestion that each seasonal influenza vaccination may bring in only a limited number of new T cells.

This clonotype was detected only a few times. Its antigen is not identified. TCRdb re-called the RT-PCR reads through MiXCR, storing one row per CDR3 protein. Here the sample spans approximately 700,000 distinct CDR3 sequences, around 16% being singletons. The origin of this receptor is a man aged 50-59 years who received an inactivated influenza vaccine. The specimen comprised PBMCs from blood, sampled about 11 days after vaccination.

The CDR3 DNA is TGTGCCAGCTCACGGTGGAGCGGAAGCAAGAACACCGGGGAGCTGTTTTTT. Its protein product is CASSRWSGSKNTGELFF. The chain couples TRBV18 to TRBJ2-2; D may be TRBD2 (5 bases). CDR1 KGHSH and CDR2 LQKENI come from the germline V gene. The CDR3 sequence is 17 residues long. V was cut by 4 bases and J by 1 base, with 16 bases left in between. Combining the CDR3 with reference TRBV18 and TRBJ2-2 gives the whole variable domain NAGVMQNPRHLVRRRGQEARLRCSPMKGHSHVYWYRQLPEEGLKFMVYLQKENIIDESGMPKERFSAEFPKEGPSILRIQQVVRGDSAAYFCASSRWSGSKNTGELFFGEGSRLTVL.